A single sample is the source of the 3 T cell receptor beta chains below, sequenced in a study of blood T cell repertoires in COVID-19. Some clones are missing from TCRdb's copy, which holds only in-frame ones; the method was immunoSEQ multiplex PCR. This table holds 100,000 to 150,000 clones, around nine tenths found once. The specimen sequenced was peripheral blood. The receptors stem from a woman of 80 years or more with acute or convalescent COVID-19.

This rearrangement joins TRBV5-1 to TRBJ2-1; the D gene is possibly TRBD1 (6 bases). Germline CDR1 reads SGHRS; CDR2 reads YFSETQ. The CDR3 is 13 amino acids. Trimming shortened V by 4 bases and J by 8 bases, and 13 bases separated the two germline ends. The CDR3 DNA follows: TGCGCCAGCAGCCCGAGGACAGATCATGAGCAGTTCTTC. Protein: CASSPRTDHEQFF.

J is TRBJ2-1 and V is TRBV7-8; 10 positions agree with TRBD2. The CDR3 contains 15 residues. The germline gives CDR1 SGHVS, CDR2 FQNEAQ. The junction had 6 bases not matched to a gene; V was cut back by 3 bases and J by 7 bases. The CDR3 region is CASSFAAGGRNEQFF. The CDR3 nucleotides read TGTGCCAGCAGCTTTGCAGCGGGGGGGCGTAATGAGCAGTTCTTC.

The chain joins TRBV6-6 to TRBJ2-1; tentatively, D is TRBD1 (5 bases). V was pared by 7 bases and J by 4 bases, with 11 bases between. Per the germline V gene, CDR1 is MNHNY and CDR2 is SVGAGI (reference sequence). This CDR3 spans 13 amino acids. This CDR3 is CASTGQGYNEQFF. Written as DNA, the CDR3 is TGTGCCAGCACCGGTCAGGGATACAATGAGCAGTTCTTC.